This T cell receptor beta chain was obtained from a study of blood T cell repertoires in COVID-19. As for the study in general: Specimens from acute and convalescent COVID-19 originated in the United States, Italy and Spain. The analysed material was cDNA or gDNA that came from T cells, B-cell-depleted T cells, or PBMCs.

In the original analysis: Quantification of nucleated cells was approximated via reference gene primer amplification. This table comes from immunoSEQ multiplex PCR, and its TCRdb copy is limited to in-frame clones, with some not included. V, J and clone size are those of that table, while D and trimming were read from the DNA. The sample has some 150,000 clones; 88% are singletons. Germline-derived CDR1 and CDR2 are SNHLY and FYNNEI. The CDR3 runs to 15 residues. V gave up 2 bases and J gave up 2 bases; unmatched junction bases: 3. The sample was peripheral blood. This receptor was taken from a human donor in a cohort sampled during active COVID-19. The chain is built from TRBV2 and TRBJ2-7; 10 bases are shared with TRBD1. The CDR3 is CASSERQGAPYEQYF. For the CDR3, the DNA is TGTGCCAGCAGTGAACGACAGGGGGCCCCCTACGAGCAGTACTTC.